In its sample, the clone carrying this TCR beta chain was seen many times. Its specificity is unknown. At least 3 on the Clinical Activity Score was recorded for ophthalmopathy patients, who also had NOSPECS grade at least 4 and duration under 3 months. Fresh peripheral blood, 10 ml, was the source of the PBMCs. CDR3 length equals 14 residues. Germline V gives CDR1 MGHRA, CDR2 YSYEKL. V was clipped by 3 bases and J by 2 bases, with 11 bases between them. TCR beta CDR3 regions were amplified from RNA transcripts. HTBI primers were used for first-round RT-PCR of the TCR CDR3. TCRdb called the multiplex PCR reads again in MiXCR, with one record for every CDR3 protein. The sample contains 600,000 to 700,000 distinct CDR3 sequences, about 15% of which appear only once. These data belong to a study of T cells in Graves' hyperthyroidism and ophthalmopathy. Study summary: Before any treatment, at initial diagnosis, peripheral blood was collected. Findings and caveats of the study: Most expanded thyroid clonotypes above 0.001 also appeared in blood.

The specimen sequenced was blood. The chain links TRBV4-1 to TRBJ2-7, with D possibly being TRBD1 (6 bases). The receptor was isolated from a middle-aged woman with Graves' ophthalmopathy. The CDR3 loop reads CASSQAQGAYEQYF. The DNA of the CDR3 is TGCGCCAGCAGCCAGGCACAGGGAGCCTACGAGCAGTACTTC.